Listed below are T cell receptor beta chains from one sample, sequenced in a study of blood T cell repertoires in COVID-19. TCRdb keeps only in-frame clones here, not all; method: immunoSEQ multiplex PCR. The sample holds hundreds of thousands of clones, around 90% seen once. Sequenced sample: PBMCs or T cells enriched from blood (not recorded which). These receptors all stem from a woman aged 18-30 years with acute COVID-19. The CDR3 runs from the conserved cysteine through the conserved F or W. The D gene is left open where the match is weak. Part of the rows lack a size; the others show once, few, many or a class for expanded clones.

-	-	TRBJ1-2	TRBV3-1/TRBV3-2	TGTGCCAGCCTAGGACAGTACTATGGCTACACCTTC	CASLGQYYGYTF
-	TRBD2	TRBJ2-1	TRBV9	TGTGCCAGCAGCGGGGGTAGCGGGAACTCCTACAATGAGCAGTTCTTC	CASSGGSGNSYNEQFF
-	TRBD1	TRBJ1-5	TRBV10-2	TGCGCCACCCACAGGGGAAGCAATCAGCCCCAGCATTTT	CATHRGSNQPQHF
-	TRBD1	TRBJ1-2	TRBV6-1	TGTGCCAGCAGTGAAGCGTATGGGGGGGACAGGGGCCTTTATGGCTACACCTTC	CASSEAYGGDRGLYGYTF
-	-	TRBJ1-2	TRBV5-6	TGTGCCAGCAGCCCGACAGGCGGCTATGGCTACACCTTC	CASSPTGGYGYTF
-	-	TRBJ2-1	TRBV24-1	TGTGCCACCAGTGATTTACAGGATTCCTACAATGAGCAGTTCTTC	CATSDLQDSYNEQFF
-	-	TRBJ1-1	TRBV10-3	TGTGCCATCAGCAGTCAGGGGAGTGAGACTGAAGCTTTCTTT	CAISSQGSETEAFF
once	TRBD2	TRBJ2-1	TRBV3-1/TRBV3-2	TGTGCCAGCAGCCAACCCGGGACTAGCCCCCATGAGCAGTTCTTC	CASSQPGTSPHEQFF
-	TRBD2	TRBJ2-7	TRBV27	TGTGCCAGCAGTTTACTGGCGGGAGGGCGCGAGCAGTACTTC	CASSLLAGGREQYF
once	-	TRBJ2-5	TRBV5-1	TGCGCCAGCAGCTCGGACAGTACCCAAGAGACCCAGTACTTC	CASSSDSTQETQYF
-	TRBD2	TRBJ2-3	TRBV5-4	TGTGCCAGCAGCTTGAGCAGGACTAGTCAGTATTTT	CASSLSRTSQYF
-	-	TRBJ1-5	TRBV7-8	TGTGCCAGCACCCCTTTCAGCCCAGGGAGCAATCAGCCCCAGCATTTT	CASTPFSPGSNQPQHF
-	-	TRBJ2-6	TRBV28	TGTGCCAGCCTTGAGGCTCCTGGGGCCAACGTCCTGACTTTC	CASLEAPGANVLTF
-	-	TRBJ1-2	TRBV7-8	TGTGCCAGCAGCTTAGGTCCTGGGACACCGTTCAACTATGGCTACACCTTC	CASSLGPGTPFNYGYTF
-	-	TRBJ2-1	TRBV4-1	TGCGCCAGCAGCCAAGCCCAGCGCCTGAGCTCCTACAATGAGCAGTTCTTC	CASSQAQRLSSYNEQFF
-	TRBD1	TRBJ2-7	TRBV7-8	TGTGCCAGCAGCCACGGGACAGATAACTACGAGCAGTACTTC	CASSHGTDNYEQYF
-	-	TRBJ2-1	TRBV14	TGTGCCAGCAGCCAAGGAGGGTGGGGATACAATGAGCAGTTCTTC	CASSQGGWGYNEQFF